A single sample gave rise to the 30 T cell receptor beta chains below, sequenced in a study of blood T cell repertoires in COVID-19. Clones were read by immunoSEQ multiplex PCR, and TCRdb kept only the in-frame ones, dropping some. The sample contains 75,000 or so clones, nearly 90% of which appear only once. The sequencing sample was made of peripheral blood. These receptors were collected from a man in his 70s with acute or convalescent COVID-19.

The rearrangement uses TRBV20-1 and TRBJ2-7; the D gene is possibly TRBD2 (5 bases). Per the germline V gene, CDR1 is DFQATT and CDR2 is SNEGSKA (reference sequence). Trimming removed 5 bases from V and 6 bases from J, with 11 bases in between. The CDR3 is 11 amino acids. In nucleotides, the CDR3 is TGCAGTGCTCCTCGAGGAGGCGAGCAGTACTTC. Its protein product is CSAPRGGEQYF.

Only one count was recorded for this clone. This CDR3 is CASSIASGTYGYTF. CDR3 in DNA: TGTGCCAGTAGTATAGCGTCGGGAACCTATGGCTACACCTTC. The chain has TRBV19 and TRBJ1-2; D is undetermined. Trimming pared 1 base from V and 4 bases from J, leaving 10 bases between. The CDR3 has 14 amino acids. The germline V gene encodes CDR1 LNHDA and CDR2 SQIVND (reference sequence).

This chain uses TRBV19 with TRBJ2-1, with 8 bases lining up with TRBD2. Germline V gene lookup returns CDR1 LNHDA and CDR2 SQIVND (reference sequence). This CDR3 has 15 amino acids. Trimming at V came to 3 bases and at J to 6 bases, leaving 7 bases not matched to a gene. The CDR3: CASSMGLVVGNEQFF. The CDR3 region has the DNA TGTGCCAGTAGTATGGGACTAGTGGTTGGCAATGAGCAGTTCTTC.

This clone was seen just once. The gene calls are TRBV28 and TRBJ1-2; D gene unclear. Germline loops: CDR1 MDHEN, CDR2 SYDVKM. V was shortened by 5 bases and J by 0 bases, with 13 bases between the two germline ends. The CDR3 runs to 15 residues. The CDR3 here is CASSEVAGTNYGYTF. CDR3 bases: TGTGCCAGCAGTGAGGTGGCGGGTACTAACTATGGCTACACCTTC.

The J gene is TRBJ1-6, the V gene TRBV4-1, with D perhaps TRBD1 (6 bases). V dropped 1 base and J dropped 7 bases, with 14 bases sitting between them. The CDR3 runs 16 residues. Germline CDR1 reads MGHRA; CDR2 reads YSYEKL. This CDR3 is CASSQGPRGRNSPLHF. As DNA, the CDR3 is TGCGCCAGCAGCCAAGGTCCCAGGGGCAGGAATTCACCCCTCCACTTT.

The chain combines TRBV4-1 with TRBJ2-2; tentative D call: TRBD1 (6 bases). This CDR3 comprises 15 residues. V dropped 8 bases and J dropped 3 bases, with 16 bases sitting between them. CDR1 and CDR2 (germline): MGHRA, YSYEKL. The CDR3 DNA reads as TGCGCCAGCCGCTACCGGACAGACGACACCGGGGAGCTGTTTTTT. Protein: CASRYRTDDTGELFF.

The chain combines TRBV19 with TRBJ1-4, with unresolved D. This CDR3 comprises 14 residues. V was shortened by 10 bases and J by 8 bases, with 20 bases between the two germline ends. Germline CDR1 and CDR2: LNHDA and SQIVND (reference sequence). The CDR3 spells CAIEPQRLTEKLFF. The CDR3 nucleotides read TGTGCCATCGAACCACAGCGGTTGACGGAAAAACTGTTTTTT.

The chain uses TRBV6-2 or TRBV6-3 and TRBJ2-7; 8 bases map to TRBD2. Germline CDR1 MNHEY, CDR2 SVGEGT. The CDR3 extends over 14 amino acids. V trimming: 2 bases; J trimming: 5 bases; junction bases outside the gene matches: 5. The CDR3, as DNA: TGTGCCAGCAGTTACCAGCGGGAGTCTGACGAGCAGTACTTC. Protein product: CASSYQRESDEQYF.

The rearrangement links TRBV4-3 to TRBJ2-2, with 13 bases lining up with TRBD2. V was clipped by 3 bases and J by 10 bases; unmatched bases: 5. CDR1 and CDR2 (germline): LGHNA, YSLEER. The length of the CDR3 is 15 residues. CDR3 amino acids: CASSQSGLAGSELFF. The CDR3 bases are TGCGCCAGCAGCCAGTCGGGACTAGCGGGGTCGGAGCTGTTTTTT.

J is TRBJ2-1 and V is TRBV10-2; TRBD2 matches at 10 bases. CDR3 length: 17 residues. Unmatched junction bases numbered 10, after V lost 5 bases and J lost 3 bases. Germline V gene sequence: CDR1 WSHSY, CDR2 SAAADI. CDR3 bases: TGCGCCAGCAGTAAGGGCTCGACTAGCGGGTACTACAATGAGCAGTTCTTC. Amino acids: CASSKGSTSGYYNEQFF.

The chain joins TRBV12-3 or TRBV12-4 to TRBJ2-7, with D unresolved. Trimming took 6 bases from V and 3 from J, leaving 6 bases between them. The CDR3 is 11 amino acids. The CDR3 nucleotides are TGTGCCAGCAGCCGTAACTACGAGCAGTACTTC. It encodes CASSRNYEQYF.

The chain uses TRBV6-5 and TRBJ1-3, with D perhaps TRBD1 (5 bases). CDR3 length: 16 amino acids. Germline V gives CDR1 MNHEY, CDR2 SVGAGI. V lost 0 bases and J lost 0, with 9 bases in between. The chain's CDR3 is CASSYSAGGSGNTIYF. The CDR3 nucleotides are TGTGCCAGCAGTTACTCTGCGGGGGGCTCTGGAAACACCATATATTTT.

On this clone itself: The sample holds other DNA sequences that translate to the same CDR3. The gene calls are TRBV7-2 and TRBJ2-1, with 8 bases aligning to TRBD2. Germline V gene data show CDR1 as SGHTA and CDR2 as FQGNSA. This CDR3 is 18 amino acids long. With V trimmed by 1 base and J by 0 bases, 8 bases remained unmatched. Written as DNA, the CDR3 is TGTGCCAGCAGCTTAGGGCTAGCGGGTTTGAGCTCCTACAATGAGCAGTTCTTC. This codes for CASSLGLAGLSSYNEQFF. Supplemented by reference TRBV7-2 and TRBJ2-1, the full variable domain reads GAGVSQSPSNKVTEKGKDVELRCDPISGHTALYWYRQSLGQGLEFLIYFQGNSAPDKSGLPSDRFSAERTGGSVSTLTIQRTQQEDSAVYLCASSLGLAGLSSYNEQFFGPGTRLTVL.

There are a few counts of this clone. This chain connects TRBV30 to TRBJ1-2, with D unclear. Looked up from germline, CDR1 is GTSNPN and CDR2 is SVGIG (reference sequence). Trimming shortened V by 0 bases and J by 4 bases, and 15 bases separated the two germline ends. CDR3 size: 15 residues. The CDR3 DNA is TGTGCCTGGAGTGTACTCCTAGTAACCCGCTATGGCTACACCTTC. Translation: CAWSVLLVTRYGYTF.

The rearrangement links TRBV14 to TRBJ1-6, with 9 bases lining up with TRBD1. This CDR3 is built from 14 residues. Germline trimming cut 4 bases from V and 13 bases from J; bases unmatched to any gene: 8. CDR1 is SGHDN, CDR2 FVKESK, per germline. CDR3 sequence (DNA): TGTGCCAGCAGCCCTCGGACAGGGGTATCCCCCCTCCACTTT. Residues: CASSPRTGVSPLHF.

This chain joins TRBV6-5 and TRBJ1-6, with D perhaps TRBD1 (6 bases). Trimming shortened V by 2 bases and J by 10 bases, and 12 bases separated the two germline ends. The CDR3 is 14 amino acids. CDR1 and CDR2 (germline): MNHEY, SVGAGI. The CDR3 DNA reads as TGTGCCAGCAGTTACGATAGGGGGTCCTCACCCCTCCACTTT. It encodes CASSYDRGSSPLHF.

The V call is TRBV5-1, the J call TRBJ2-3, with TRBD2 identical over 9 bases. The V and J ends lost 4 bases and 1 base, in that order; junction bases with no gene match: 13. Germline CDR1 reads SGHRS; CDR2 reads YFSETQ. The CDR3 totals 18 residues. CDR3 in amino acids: CASSPVAGGRAGTDTQYF. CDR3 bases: TGCGCCAGCAGCCCTGTTGCGGGGGGGAGGGCTGGCACAGATACGCAGTATTTT.

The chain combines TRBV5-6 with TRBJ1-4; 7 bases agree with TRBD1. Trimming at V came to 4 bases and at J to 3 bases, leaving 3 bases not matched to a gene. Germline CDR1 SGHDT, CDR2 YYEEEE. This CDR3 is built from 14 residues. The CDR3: CASSKGTANEKLFF. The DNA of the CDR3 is TGTGCCAGCAGCAAAGGGACAGCTAATGAAAAACTGTTTTTT.

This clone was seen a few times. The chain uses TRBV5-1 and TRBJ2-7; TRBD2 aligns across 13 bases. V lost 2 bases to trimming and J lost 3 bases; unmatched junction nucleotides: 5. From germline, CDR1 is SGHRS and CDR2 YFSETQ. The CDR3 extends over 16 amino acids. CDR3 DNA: TGCGCCAGCAGCTTCACTAGCGGGGGGGGCGGCTACGAGCAGTACTTC. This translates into CASSFTSGGGGYEQYF.

This chain's CDR3 is CATSHNSGTNTGELFF. The CDR3 DNA reads as TGTGCCACCAGTCATAATAGCGGGACGAACACCGGGGAGCTGTTTTTT. The rearrangement joins TRBV24-1 to TRBJ2-2, with TRBD2 matching 8 bases. J gave up 0 bases and V 6 bases, and 5 bases lay outside the gene matches. The CDR3 loop spans 16 amino acids. CDR1 is KGHDR and CDR2 is SFDVKD in the germline V gene.

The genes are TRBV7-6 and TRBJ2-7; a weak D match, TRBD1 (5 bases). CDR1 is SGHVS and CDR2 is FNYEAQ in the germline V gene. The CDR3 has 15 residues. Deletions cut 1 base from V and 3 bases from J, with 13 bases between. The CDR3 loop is CASSLGPGINYEQYF. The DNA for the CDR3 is TGTGCCAGCAGCTTAGGGCCAGGGATTAACTACGAGCAGTACTTC.

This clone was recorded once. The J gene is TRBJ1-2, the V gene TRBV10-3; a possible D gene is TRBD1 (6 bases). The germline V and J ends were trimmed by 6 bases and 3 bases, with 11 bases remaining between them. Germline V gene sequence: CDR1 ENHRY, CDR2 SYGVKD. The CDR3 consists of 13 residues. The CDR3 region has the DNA TGTGCCATCAGGGCGACAGGTTACTATGGCTACACCTTC. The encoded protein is CAIRATGYYGYTF.

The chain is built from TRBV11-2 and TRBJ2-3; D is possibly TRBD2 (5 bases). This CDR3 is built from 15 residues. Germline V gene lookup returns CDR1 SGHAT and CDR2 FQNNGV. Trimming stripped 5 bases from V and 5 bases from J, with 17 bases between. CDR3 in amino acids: CASSTRTPPGDTQYF. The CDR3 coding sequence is TGTGCCAGCAGCACGCGGACTCCACCGGGAGATACGCAGTATTTT. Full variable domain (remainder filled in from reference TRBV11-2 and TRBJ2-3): EAGVAQSPRYKIIEKRQSVAFWCNPISGHATLYWYQQILGQGPKLLIQFQNNGVVDDSQLPKDRFSAERLKGVDSTLKIQPAKLEDSAVYLCASSTRTPPGDTQYFGPGTRLTVL.

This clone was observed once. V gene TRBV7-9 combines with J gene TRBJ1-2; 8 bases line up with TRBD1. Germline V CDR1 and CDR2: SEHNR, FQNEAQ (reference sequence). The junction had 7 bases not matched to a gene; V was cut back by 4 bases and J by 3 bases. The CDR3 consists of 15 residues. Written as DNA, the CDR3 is TGTGCCAGCAGCTCAGAGGACAGGGTCGACTATGGCTACACCTTC. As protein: CASSSEDRVDYGYTF.

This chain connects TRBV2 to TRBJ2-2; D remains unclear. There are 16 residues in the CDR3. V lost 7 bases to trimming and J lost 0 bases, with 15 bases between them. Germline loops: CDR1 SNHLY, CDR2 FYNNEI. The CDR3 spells CASISISLANTGELFF. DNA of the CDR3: TGTGCCAGCATATCGATCAGTCTCGCGAACACCGGGGAGCTGTTTTTT. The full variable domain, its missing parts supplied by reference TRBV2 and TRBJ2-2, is EPEVTQTPSHQVTQMGQEVILRCVPISNHLYFYWYRQILGQKVEFLVSFYNNEISEKSEIFDDQFSVERPDGSNFTLKIRSTKLEDSAMYFCASISISLANTGELFFGEGSRLTVL.

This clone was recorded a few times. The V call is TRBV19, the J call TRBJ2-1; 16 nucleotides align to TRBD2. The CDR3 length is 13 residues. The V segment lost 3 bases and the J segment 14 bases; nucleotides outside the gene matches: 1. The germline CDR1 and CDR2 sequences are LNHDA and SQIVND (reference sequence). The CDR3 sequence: CASSIGTSGREFF. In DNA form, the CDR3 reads TGTGCCAGTAGTATTGGGACTAGCGGGAGGGAGTTCTTC. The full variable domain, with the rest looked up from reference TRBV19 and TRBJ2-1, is DGGITQSPKYLFRKEGQNVTLSCEQNLNHDAMYWYRQDPGQGLRLIYYSQIVNDFQKGDIAEGYSVSREKKESFPLTVTSAQKNPTAFYLCASSIGTSGREFFGPGTRLTVL.

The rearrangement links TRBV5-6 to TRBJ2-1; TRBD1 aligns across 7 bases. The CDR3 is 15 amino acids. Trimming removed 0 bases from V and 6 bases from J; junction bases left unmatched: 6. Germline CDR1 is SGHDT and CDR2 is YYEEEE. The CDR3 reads CASSLVGTVLNEQFF. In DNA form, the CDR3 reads TGTGCCAGCAGCTTGGTTGGGACAGTACTCAATGAGCAGTTCTTC.

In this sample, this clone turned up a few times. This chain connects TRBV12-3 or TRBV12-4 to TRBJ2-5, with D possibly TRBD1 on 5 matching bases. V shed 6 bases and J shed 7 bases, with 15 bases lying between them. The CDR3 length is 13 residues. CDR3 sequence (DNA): TGTGCCAGCAGCCCCGACAGTCACCGGACCCAGTACTTC. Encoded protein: CASSPDSHRTQYF.

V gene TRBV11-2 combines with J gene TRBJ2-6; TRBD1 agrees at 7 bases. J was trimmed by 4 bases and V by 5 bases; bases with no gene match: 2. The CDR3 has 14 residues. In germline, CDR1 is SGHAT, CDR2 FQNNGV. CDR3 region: CASSTRGGANVLTF. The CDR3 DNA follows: TGTGCCAGCAGCACCAGGGGGGGGGCCAACGTCCTGACTTTC.

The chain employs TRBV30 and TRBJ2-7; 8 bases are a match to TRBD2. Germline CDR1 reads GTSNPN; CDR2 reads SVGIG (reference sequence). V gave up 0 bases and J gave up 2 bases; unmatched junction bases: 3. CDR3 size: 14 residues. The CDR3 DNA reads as TGTGCCTGGAGTGTAGCGGGAGTTACCTACGAGCAGTACTTC. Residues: CAWSVAGVTYEQYF.